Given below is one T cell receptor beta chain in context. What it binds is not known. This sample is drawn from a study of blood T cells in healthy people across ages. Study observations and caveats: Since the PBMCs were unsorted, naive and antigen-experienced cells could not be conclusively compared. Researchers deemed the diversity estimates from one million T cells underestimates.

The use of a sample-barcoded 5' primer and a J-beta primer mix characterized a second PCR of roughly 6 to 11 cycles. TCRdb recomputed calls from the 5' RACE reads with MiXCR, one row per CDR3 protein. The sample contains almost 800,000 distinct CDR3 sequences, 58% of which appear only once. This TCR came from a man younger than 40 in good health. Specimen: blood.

The CDR3 region is CSAKTGASLQHF. As DNA, the CDR3 is TGCAGTGCTAAGACCGGGGCCTCACTCCAGCATTTT. This chain connects TRBV20-1 to TRBJ1-5; D may be TRBD1 (5 bases). The CDR3 is made up of 12 amino acids. Germline V gene sequence: CDR1 DFQATT, CDR2 SNEGSKA (reference sequence). Between the trimmed V and J ends, which lost 4 bases and 12 bases, there was a span of 16 bases.